This TCR beta chain was sequenced during a study of blood T cells in healthy people across ages. As for this clonotype: Its specificity is not known.

The use of a sample-barcoded 5' primer and a J-beta primer mix characterized a second PCR of 7 to 11 cycles. Each sample provided no less than 3 million CDR3-containing paired-end reads. One entry per CDR3 protein results from TCRdb running MiXCR on the 5' RACE reads. The sample consists of about 680,000 distinct CDR3 sequences, around half of them appearing once. Findings and caveats of the study: Across the age range, TCR beta diversity per million T cells fell in a roughly linear way. The long-lived group displayed more naive CD4+ cells, plus higher diversity, than the aged donors did.

The receptor comes from a woman in her sixties or seventies in good health. Sequenced material: blood.

CDR3 region: CASSLTSDRTGELFF. CDR3 DNA: TGTGCCAGCAGCTTAACCTCCGACCGGACCGGGGAGCTGTTTTTT. The chain employs TRBV7-3 and TRBJ2-2; D is unclear. Trimming removed 0 bases at V and 5 bases at J, with 10 bases between. Germline V CDR1 and CDR2: SGHTA, FQGTGA. The CDR3 is 15 amino acids.